This T cell receptor beta chain was identified in a study of T cell repertoires in cytomegalovirus infection. Study summary: Epitope selection comprised recently identified HLA-C-restricted CMV epitopes and well-studied HLA-B-restricted CMV epitopes.

Trimming stripped 3 bases from V and 7 bases from J, with 10 bases between. The CDR3 totals 13 residues. Germline values: CDR1 LNHDA, CDR2 SQIVND (reference sequence). To note about this clonotype: Its antigen is currently unknown.

In TCRdb, the reads were re-called with MiXCR into one record per CDR3 protein. The top ten hold about 17% of the sample, which has roughly 500,000 distinct CDR3 sequences, 25% to 35% seen once. Material: cultured PBMCs, obtained from culture after CMV antigen stimulation. The chain carries TRBV19 and TRBJ1-5, with D uncertain. The receptor comes from a human donor in good health (CMV status not recorded). Some clones in this sample may be carry-over from other donors' samples. CDR3 coding DNA: TGTGCCAGTAGTATGGGCCGGGCCCAGCCCCAGCATTTT. Its translation: CASSMGRAQPQHF. Full variable domain (outside the CDR3, taken from reference TRBV19 and TRBJ1-5): DGGITQSPKYLFRKEGQNVTLSCEQNLNHDAMYWYRQDPGQGLRLIYYSQIVNDFQKGDIAEGYSVSREKKESFPLTVTSAQKNPTAFYLCASSMGRAQPQHFGDGTRLSIL.